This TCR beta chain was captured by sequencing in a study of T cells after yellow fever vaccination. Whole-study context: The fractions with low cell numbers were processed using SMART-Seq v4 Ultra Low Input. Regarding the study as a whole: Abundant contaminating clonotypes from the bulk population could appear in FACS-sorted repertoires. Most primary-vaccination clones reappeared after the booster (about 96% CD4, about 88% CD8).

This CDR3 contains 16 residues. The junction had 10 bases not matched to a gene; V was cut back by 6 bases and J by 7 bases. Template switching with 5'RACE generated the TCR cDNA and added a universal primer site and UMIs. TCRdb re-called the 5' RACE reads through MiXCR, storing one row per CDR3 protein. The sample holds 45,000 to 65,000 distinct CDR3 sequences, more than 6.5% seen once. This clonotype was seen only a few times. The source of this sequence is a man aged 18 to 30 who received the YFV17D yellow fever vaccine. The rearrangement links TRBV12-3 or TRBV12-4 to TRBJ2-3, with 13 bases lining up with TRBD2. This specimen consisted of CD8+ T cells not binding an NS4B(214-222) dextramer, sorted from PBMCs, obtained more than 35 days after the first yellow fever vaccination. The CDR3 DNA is TGTGCCAGCAGAGGCCCCACTAGCGGGGGGGGGCATACGCAGTATTTT. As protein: CASRGPTSGGGHTQYF.